This TCR beta chain was documented in a study of T cells in Graves' hyperthyroidism and ophthalmopathy. For the study at large: Staff took peripheral blood when the initial diagnosis was made, before any treatment began.

Concerning this clonotype itself: As yet, its antigen is unknown.

It was uncontrolled infection, other autoimmune disease, pregnancy or lactation that excluded patients. Each 10 ml fresh peripheral blood draw supplied the PBMCs. The source material, RNA transcripts, was used to amplify TCR beta CDR3 regions. During a first-round RT-PCR of the TCR CDR3, the HTBI primer set was used. TCRdb reprocessed the multiplex PCR reads via MiXCR and lists one record per CDR3 protein. The sample lists 350,000 to 400,000 distinct CDR3 sequences, 15% occurring once. Study results and limitations: Blood shared most expanded thyroid clonotypes above 0.001.

This clonotype was obtained from a woman aged 25 to 39 with Graves' hyperthyroidism. Sequences were obtained from blood.

For the CDR3, the DNA is TGCGCCAGCAGCAGCGGGACTAGCGGGAGGGGAGAGACCCAGTACTTC. This encodes CASSSGTSGRGETQYF. The rearrangement links TRBV5-1 to TRBJ2-5; 16 nucleotides agree with TRBD2. This CDR3 is 16 amino acids long. Germline values: CDR1 SGHRS, CDR2 YFSETQ. J gave up 4 bases and V 4 bases, and 4 bases lay outside the gene matches.